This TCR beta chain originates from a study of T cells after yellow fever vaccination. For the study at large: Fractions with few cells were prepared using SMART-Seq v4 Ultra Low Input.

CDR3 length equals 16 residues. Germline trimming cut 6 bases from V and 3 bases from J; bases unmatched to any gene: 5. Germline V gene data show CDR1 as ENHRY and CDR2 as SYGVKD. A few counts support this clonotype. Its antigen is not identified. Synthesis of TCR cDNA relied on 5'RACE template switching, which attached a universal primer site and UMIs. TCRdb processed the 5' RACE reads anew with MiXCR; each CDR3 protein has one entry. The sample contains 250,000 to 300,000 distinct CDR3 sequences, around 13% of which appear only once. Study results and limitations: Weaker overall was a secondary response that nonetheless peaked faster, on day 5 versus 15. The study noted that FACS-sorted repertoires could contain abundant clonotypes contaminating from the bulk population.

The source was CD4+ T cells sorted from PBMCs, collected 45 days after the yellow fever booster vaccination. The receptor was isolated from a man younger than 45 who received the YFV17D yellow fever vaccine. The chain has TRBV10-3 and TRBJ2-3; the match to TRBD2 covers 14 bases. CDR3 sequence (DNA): TGTGCCATCAGCGGGACTAGCGGGAGAAGGACAGATACGCAGTATTTT. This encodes CAISGTSGRRTDTQYF.